The clone carrying this T cell receptor (beta chain) was detected once. Its antigen is as yet unknown. The data stem from a study of T cell responses to AZD1222 COVID-19 vaccine. As for the study in general: Recipients boosted at about 4 weeks or about 12 weeks are pooled.

Overall study results and limits: There were repertoire samples only from the period after the peak T cell response. Spike-spanning, vaccine-associated CD4 TCRs were dominant at 160-218 and 743-854.

Germline V gives CDR1 SGHRS, CDR2 YFSETQ. V lost 4 bases to trimming and J lost 0 bases, with 10 bases between them. The CDR3 contains 14 residues. The assay was immunoSEQ multiplex PCR, and TCRdb's table has in-frame clones only and misses some. The sample records around 130,000 clones, more than 80% being singletons. The source was peripheral blood, collected on day 0 of AZD1222 vaccination. The sequence was obtained from an adult in good health. This rearrangement joins TRBV5-1 to TRBJ1-2; perhaps TRBD1 as D (6 bases). In DNA, the CDR3 is TGCGCCAGCAGCCCGGACAGTCCTAACTATGGCTACACCTTC. Residues: CASSPDSPNYGYTF.